The 9 T cell receptor beta chains below come from one sample, sequenced in a study of T cell responses to AZD1222 COVID-19 vaccine. Using immunoSEQ multiplex PCR, the repertoire was profiled, and TCRdb retains in-frame clones only, with some absent. The data hold over 110,000 clones, with 90% observed a single time. Specimen: peripheral blood, collected 28 days after the second AZD1222 dose. These receptors all come from an adult who received the AZD1222 COVID-19 vaccine.

The chain joins TRBV7-2 to TRBJ1-1, with D perhaps matching TRBD1 (6 bases). The CDR3 consists of 15 residues. Germline values: CDR1 SGHTA, CDR2 FQGNSA. With 5 bases removed from V and 4 bases from J, the gap between germline ends came to 17 bases. CDR3 sequence (DNA): TGTGCCAGCAGCCTTAATGTTGGAGGGGGCACTGAAGCTTTCTTT. Residues: CASSLNVGGGTEAFF.

The chain couples TRBV30 to TRBJ1-3; D is unclear. Per the germline V gene, CDR1 is GTSNPN and CDR2 is SVGIG (reference sequence). The length of the CDR3 is 14 residues. Trimming stripped 3 bases from V and 0 bases from J, with 9 bases between. CDR3 loop: CAWSRVHSGNTIYF. For the CDR3, the DNA is TGTGCCTGGAGCCGGGTTCACTCTGGAAACACCATATATTTT.

The chain uses TRBV3-1 (or the pseudogene TRBV3-2) and TRBJ2-7, with 10 bases aligning to TRBD1. Germline V gene sequence: CDR1 LGHDT, CDR2 YNNKEL (reference sequence). The CDR3 covers 15 residues. V gave up 3 bases and J gave up 1 base; unmatched junction bases: 3. CDR3 nucleotides: TGTGCCAGCAGCCACGACAGGGGGCGTTCCTACGAGCAGTACTTC. This gives the protein CASSHDRGRSYEQYF.

The V and J genes are TRBV29-1 and TRBJ2-5; TRBD1 might be the D (6 bases). The CDR3 runs to 13 residues. V lost 2 bases to trimming and J lost 0 bases, with 7 bases between them. Germline CDR1 SQVTM, CDR2 ANQGSEA. CDR3 DNA sequence: TGCAGCGTTGAAAGACAGGACCAAGAGACCCAGTACTTC. It yields the protein CSVERQDQETQYF.

On this clone: Other DNA sequences in this specimen translate into the identical CDR3. The genes are TRBV28 and TRBJ1-2; no definite D call. The V end was cut by 5 bases, the J end by 4 bases, with 8 bases between. The CDR3 consists of 12 residues. Germline-derived CDR1 and CDR2 are MDHEN and SYDVKM. The CDR3 loop reads CASSLNGYGYTF. The CDR3 DNA follows: TGTGCCAGCAGTCTGAATGGCTATGGCTACACCTTC.

The chain combines TRBV29-1 with TRBJ1-2; 7 bases are shared with TRBD1. Germline-derived CDR1 and CDR2 are SQVTM and ANQGSEA. Germline trimming cut 5 bases from V and 5 bases from J; bases unmatched to any gene: 11. This CDR3 spans 14 amino acids. The CDR3 spells CSVLKTGPEYGYTF. CDR3 coding DNA: TGCAGCGTTCTCAAGACAGGGCCGGAGTATGGCTACACCTTC.

This chain connects TRBV6-5 to TRBJ1-2; 8 bases align to TRBD1. Germline assignment: CDR1 MNHEY and CDR2 SVGAGI. Germline trimming cut 7 bases from V and 4 bases from J; bases unmatched to any gene: 8. This CDR3 has 14 residues. CDR3 sequence: CASKTGEGPYGYTF. CDR3 sequence (DNA): TGTGCCAGCAAGACAGGGGAAGGGCCCTATGGCTACACCTTC.

The V and J genes are TRBV6-5 and TRBJ1-1; tentative D call: TRBD1 (6 bases). V was pared by 6 bases and J by 1 base, with 9 bases between. Germline CDR1 and CDR2: MNHEY and SVGAGI. The CDR3 spans 13 residues. The CDR3 spells CASSKGGNTEAFF. The CDR3, as DNA: TGTGCCAGCAGCAAGGGGGGGAACACTGAAGCTTTCTTT.

V and J are TRBV19 and TRBJ1-1, with 7 positions matching TRBD1. CDR1 and CDR2 from the germline V gene are LNHDA and SQIVND (reference sequence). Losses at the gene ends were 2 bases for V and 3 bases for J; bases not matched to a gene: 18. This CDR3 region has 19 residues. The CDR3: CASSISFLRQGALDTEAFF. For the CDR3, the DNA is TGTGCCAGTAGTATATCCTTCCTTCGACAGGGCGCGCTGGACACTGAAGCTTTCTTT.